This T cell receptor (beta chain) was retrieved from a study of shared clonotypes between healthy human individuals. As handled by the study authors: Filtering was not the same, since immunoSEQ gave junction-only sequences without quality scores. Using immunoSEQ multiplex PCR, the repertoire was profiled, and TCRdb retains in-frame clones only, with some absent. Clone size and V and J calls were adopted from that table, with D and trimming inferred from the DNA. Of 2 million to 3 million clones listed, roughly 93% were seen once; the top ten hold around 0.37%. V lost 6 bases, J lost 5 bases, and 11 bases lay in between. The CDR3 spans 13 residues. CDR1 is MGHRA, CDR2 YSYEKL, per germline.

The sample taken for sequencing was naive CD4+ T cells from PBMCs. Subset defined: CD45RA+ positively selected. The TCR comes from a man aged 18 to 29 in good health. Some clones in this sample may be carry-over from other donors' samples. The chain combines TRBV4-1 with TRBJ2-1; D might be TRBD1 (5 bases). CDR3 nucleotides: TGCGCCAGCAGGGGAAGGGGCCACAATGAGCAGTTCTTC. This codes for CASRGRGHNEQFF.